This record concerns one TCR beta chain sequence. No cognate antigen has been identified for it. Per-base quality was not reported, and no clone a single base away is much larger than it. This record belongs to a study of shared clonotypes between healthy human individuals (TCRdb year 2020). Broadly, across the study: Two women and a few men aged 18 to 49 years were included in the cohort. Leukapheresis yielded between about 0.85 and 10 billion PBMCs per donor. Different laboratories and diverse techniques were used to prepare libraries and sequence TCR repertoires, to increase sequencing depth and limit assay-specific biases. To estimate repertoire size and how much clonotypes are shared between individuals, the study performed deep sequencing of blood TCR repertoires from about five healthy adults. Per donor, three plates each were used for CD4 naive and CD4 memory, two for CD8 naive, and one for CD8 memory. General conclusions and limits of the study: Naive subsets generally had larger estimated clonotype richness than memory subsets. Rarefaction of sorted-subset datasets indicated incomplete sequencing despite the large sequencing depth. Clonotypes shared by all four sorted-subset donors showed higher generation probabilities than non-shared clonotypes. Across a few donors, about 5.2% of naive CD4, around 3.3% of naive CD8, roughly 2.2% of memory CD4, and around 0.4% of memory CD8 clonotypes were shared. The genetic and exposure-history diversity represented was limited by the small number of donors. Sampling was restricted to blood, and TCR repertoires in tissue are likely to differ from TCR repertoires in blood. Based on pairwise subsampling, the degree of clonotype sharing among donors was expected to be affected by sequencing depth.

Using the deep immunoSEQ assay, multiplex PCR amplified TCR CDR3 regions from genomic DNA. For each cell subset, the extracted genomic DNA was distributed evenly across all wells of several immunoSEQ 96-well plates, and each plate served as one replicate. For sorted subsets, each replicate PCR was loaded with around 220 ng genomic DNA, equivalent to approximately 27,000 T cell genomes. Purified libraries were quantified with a Qubit 3.0 fluorometer, sized on a Bioanalyzer 2100, and re-quantified with the KAPA Library Quantification kit. Each immunoSEQ 96-well plate was sequenced on its own single-read 150-cycle Illumina NextSeq 550 flow cell. The original pipeline was this. Because the immunoSEQ output included only junctional sequences and no quality scores, the filtering could not be the same as the filtering used for full-length reads. Sequences were annotated with PyIR, a Python wrapper for IgBLAST v1.9, using IMGT germline references to assign V/J genes and CDR3. Reads were removed for weak V/J assignments (E-value above 1e-6), missing CDR3, stop codons, out-of-frame junctions, or ambiguous translated residues. V3J clonotypes were defined by identical inferred V gene, J gene, and CDR3 amino acid sequence. Percentage overlap between repertoires was computed as shared unique clonotypes divided by the size of the smaller repertoire. Richness of each repertoire was evaluated using RTK rarefaction, the Chao1 estimator, and Recon v2.1 estimates of unobserved clonotypes. For all TCRbeta clonotypes obtained by the gDNA method from several donors, generation probabilities were computed with OLGA. The clones in this table, taken by TCRdb from immuneACCESS, are in-frame only. Not every clone is retained; where verified, under half of the shortfall comes from an unresolved V gene, and the cause of the rest is unknown. V and J calls and clone size come straight from that table; D and trimming were deduced from the DNA. The sample contains more than 2,000,000 clones, just over 90% of them found a single time. The biggest ten clones account for about 0.13% of the sample.

The donors were healthy, HIV-negative adults with no recently reported acute infections or vaccinations. All donors were Caucasian adults living in Nashville, Tennessee, USA. Magnetic negative selection was used to enrich CD4+ T cells, after which naive cells were positively selected on CD45RA and the negative fraction became the memory subset. Blood was obtained by leukapheresis, after which PBMCs were separated by Ficoll-Histopaque density gradient centrifugation and cryopreserved in liquid nitrogen vapor phase. Purity and quantity of every magnetically sorted T cell population were checked by analytical flow cytometry. From each sorted fraction, genomic DNA was isolated and quantified by UV absorbance on a Nanodrop 2000c. The material sequenced was naive CD4+ T cells sorted from blood. What this sample's cell subset or site label stands for: CD45RA+ positively selected. The origin of this receptor is a man between 18 and 29 years old in good health.

The nucleotide sequence is given as TGCGCCAGCAGCCCTGACATCCCCCCGACAAAGGGCTACACCTTC. This yields the protein CASSPDIPPTKGYTF. This chain joins TRBV5-1 to TRBJ1-2, with the D gene not confidently named. From the cysteine up to the phenylalanine, the CDR3 has a length of 15 residues. Just CDR3 DNA is preserved here, 45 bases in frame from base 1. The germline V gene provides CDR1 SGHRS and CDR2 YFSETQ. Trimming at the junction amounts to 4 bases on V and 8 bases on J, and the germline ends lie 21 bases apart.